The sequence of this TCR beta chain was determined in a study of OX40 agonist ivuxolimab in advanced cancers. Study context: Eligibility rules accepted prior anti-PD-1, anti-PD-L1 or anti-CTLA-4 therapy, and 35% to 40% had some.

The germline gives CDR1 SGHRS, CDR2 YFSETQ. V trimming: 4 bases; J trimming: 6 bases; junction bases outside the gene matches: 6. The CDR3 consists of 16 residues. Libraries were prepared by immunoSEQ multiplex PCR; TCRdb keeps only in-frame clonotypes and omits some of them. The sample has roughly 63,000 clones; roughly 89% are singletons. The material was CD4+ or CD8+ T cells sorted from blood, obtained in a trial of the OX40 agonist ivuxolimab. This receptor was identified in an adult with an advanced solid tumor such as melanoma, head and neck, liver or kidney cancer. The V gene is TRBV5-1, the J gene TRBJ2-2, with 13 positions matching TRBD2. CDR3 loop: CASSRTSGSTAGELFF. The DNA of the CDR3 is TGCGCCAGCAGCAGGACTAGCGGGAGCACCGCCGGGGAGCTGTTTTTT.